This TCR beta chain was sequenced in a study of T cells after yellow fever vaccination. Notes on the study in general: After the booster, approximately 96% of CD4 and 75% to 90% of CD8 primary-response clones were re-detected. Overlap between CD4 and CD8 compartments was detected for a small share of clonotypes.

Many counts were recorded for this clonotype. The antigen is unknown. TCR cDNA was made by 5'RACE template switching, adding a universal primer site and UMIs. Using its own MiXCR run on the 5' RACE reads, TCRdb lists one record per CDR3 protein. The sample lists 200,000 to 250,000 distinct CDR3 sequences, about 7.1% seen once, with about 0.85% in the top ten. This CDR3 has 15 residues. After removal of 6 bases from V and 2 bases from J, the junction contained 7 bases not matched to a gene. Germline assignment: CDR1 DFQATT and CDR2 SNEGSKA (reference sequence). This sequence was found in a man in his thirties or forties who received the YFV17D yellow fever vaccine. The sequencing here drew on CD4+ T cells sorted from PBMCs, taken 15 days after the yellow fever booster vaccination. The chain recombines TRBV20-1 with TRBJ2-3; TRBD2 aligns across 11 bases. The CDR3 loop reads CSARLAGGNTDTQYF. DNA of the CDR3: TGCAGTGCGCGCTTAGCGGGAGGGAACACAGATACGCAGTATTTT.